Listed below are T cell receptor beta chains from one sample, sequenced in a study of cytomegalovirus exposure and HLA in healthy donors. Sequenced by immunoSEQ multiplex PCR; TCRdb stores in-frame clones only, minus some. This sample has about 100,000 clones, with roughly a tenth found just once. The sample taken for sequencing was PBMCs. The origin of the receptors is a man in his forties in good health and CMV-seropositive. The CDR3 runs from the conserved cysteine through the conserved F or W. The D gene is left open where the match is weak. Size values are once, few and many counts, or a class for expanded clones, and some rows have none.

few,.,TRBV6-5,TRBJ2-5,CASSYFPRRETQYF,TGTGCCAGCAGTTACTTCCCCAGGAGGGAGACCCAGTACTTC
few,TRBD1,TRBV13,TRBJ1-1,CASSTPKFQGAQKRTEAFF,TGTGCCAGCAGCACCCCCAAGTTCCAGGGGGCGCAGAAACGGACTGAAGCTTTCTTT
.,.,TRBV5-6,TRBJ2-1,CASSHSWRAVNEQFF,TGTGCCAGCAGCCACAGTTGGAGGGCCGTTAATGAGCAGTTCTTC
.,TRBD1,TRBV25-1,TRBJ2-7,CASSGQGVYEQYF,TGTGCCAGCAGTGGCCAGGGGGTTTACGAGCAGTACTTC
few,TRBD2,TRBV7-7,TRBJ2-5,CASSLTGGPPGTQYF,TGTGCTAGCAGCTTAACGGGAGGACCCCCAGGGACCCAGTACTTC
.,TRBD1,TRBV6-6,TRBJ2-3,CASSYGDSSTDTQYF,TGTGCCAGCAGTTACGGGGACAGTAGCACAGATACGCAGTATTTT
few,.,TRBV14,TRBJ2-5,CASSHFGVGAETQYF,TGTGCCAGCAGCCATTTCGGGGTGGGGGCAGAGACCCAGTACTTC
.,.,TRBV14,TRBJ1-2,CASLNGYGYTF,TGTGCCAGCCTAAACGGGTATGGCTACACCTTC
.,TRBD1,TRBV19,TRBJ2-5,CATRQGARETQYF,TGTGCCACCCGACAGGGGGCGCGGGAGACCCAGTACTTC
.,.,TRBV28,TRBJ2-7,CASIGDTGGYEQYF,TGTGCCAGCATTGGGGACACCGGGGGGTACGAGCAGTACTTC
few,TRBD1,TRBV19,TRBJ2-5,CASSIWRDRGPRETQYF,TGTGCCAGTAGTATCTGGAGGGACAGGGGACCTCGAGAGACCCAGTACTTC
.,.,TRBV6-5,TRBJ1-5,CASTPSGGNQPQHF,TGTGCCAGCACCCCATCCGGGGGCAATCAGCCCCAGCATTTT
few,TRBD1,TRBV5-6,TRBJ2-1,CASIQTGYYNEQFF,TGTGCCAGCATCCAGACAGGGTACTACAATGAGCAGTTCTTC
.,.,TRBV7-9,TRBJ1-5,CASSRGGEGQPQHF,TGTGCCAGCAGCCGGGGGGGCGAAGGTCAGCCCCAGCATTTT
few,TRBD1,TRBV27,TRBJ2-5,CASRYGTGSGETQYF,TGTGCCAGCAGATACGGGACAGGAAGTGGGGAGACCCAGTACTTC
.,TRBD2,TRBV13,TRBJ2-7,CASSFGREGSYEQYF,TGTGCCAGCAGCTTTGGGCGGGAGGGATCCTACGAGCAGTACTTC
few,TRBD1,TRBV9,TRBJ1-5,CASSLQGGNQPQHF,TGTGCCAGCAGCCTACAGGGGGGGAATCAGCCCCAGCATTTT
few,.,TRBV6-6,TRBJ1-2,CASSYSIAYGYTF,TGTGCCAGCAGTTACTCGATAGCCTATGGCTACACCTTC
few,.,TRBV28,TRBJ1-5,CASRTWQGNQPQHF,TGTGCCAGCAGGACGTGGCAGGGCAATCAGCCCCAGCATTTT
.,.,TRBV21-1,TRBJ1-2,CASSKVPGNYGYTF,TGTGCCAGCAGCAAAGTCCCCGGGAACTATGGCTACACCTTC
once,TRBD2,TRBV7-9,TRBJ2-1,CASSPQGLAGTHTYEQFF,TGTGCCAGCAGCCCCCAGGGACTAGCGGGAACACACACCTATGAGCAGTTCTTC
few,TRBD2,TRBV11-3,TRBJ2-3,CASSWGLAGKNTQYF,TGTGCCAGCAGTTGGGGACTAGCGGGAAAAAATACGCAGTATTTT
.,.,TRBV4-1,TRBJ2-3,CASSQLPGLRTDTQYF,TGCGCCAGCAGCCAGCTACCGGGACTTCGCACAGATACGCAGTATTTT
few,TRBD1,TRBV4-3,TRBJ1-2,CASSQDSKGQGVSGYTF,TGCGCCAGCAGCCAAGACTCTAAAGGACAGGGGGTCAGTGGCTACACCTTC
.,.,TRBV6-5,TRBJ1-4,CASSYDGLEKLFF,TGTGCCAGCAGTTACGACGGGTTGGAAAAACTGTTTTTT
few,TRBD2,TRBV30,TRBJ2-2,CAKMPGLAGVKNTGELFF,TGTGCCAAAATGCCGGGACTAGCGGGAGTTAAGAACACCGGGGAGCTGTTTTTT
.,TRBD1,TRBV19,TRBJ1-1,CASTGTGVTEAFF,TGTGCCAGTACCGGGACAGGGGTCACTGAAGCTTTCTTT
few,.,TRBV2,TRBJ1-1,CASRLQGDTEAFF,TGTGCCAGCCGCCTACAAGGGGACACTGAAGCTTTCTTT
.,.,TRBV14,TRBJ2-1,CASSHQPQAQEQFF,TGTGCCAGCAGCCACCAACCACAGGCCCAGGAGCAGTTCTTC
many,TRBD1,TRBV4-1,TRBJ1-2,CASSQLHRGLRGYTF,TGCGCCAGCAGCCAGCTCCACAGGGGGCTTCGTGGCTACACCTTC
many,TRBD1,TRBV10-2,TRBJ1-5,CASREGQLNQPQHF,TGCGCCAGCAGGGAGGGACAGCTCAATCAGCCCCAGCATTTT
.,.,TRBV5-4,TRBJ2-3,CASSLAGSWEDTQYF,TGTGCCAGCAGCTTGGCCGGATCCTGGGAGGATACGCAGTATTTT
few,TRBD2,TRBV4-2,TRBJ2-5,CASSQVSGIQETRYF,TGTGCCAGCAGCCAAGTTAGCGGGATACAAGAGACCCGGTACTTC
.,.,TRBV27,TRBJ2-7,CASSFSGYEQYF,TGTGCCAGCAGTTTCTCGGGCTACGAGCAGTACTTC
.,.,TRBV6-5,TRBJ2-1,CASSSGQGEYNEQFF,TGTGCCAGCAGTTCGGGACAAGGGGAGTACAATGAGCAGTTCTTC
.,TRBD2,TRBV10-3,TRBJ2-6,CAISPGTSSSSGANVLTF,TGTGCCATCAGTCCCGGGACTAGTAGCTCCTCTGGGGCCAACGTCCTGACTTTC
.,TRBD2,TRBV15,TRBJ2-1,CATSRSGLAPEQFF,TGTGCCACCAGCAGATCGGGACTAGCTCCTGAGCAGTTCTTC
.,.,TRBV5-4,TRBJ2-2,CASSPNTGELFF,TGTGCCAGCAGCCCTAACACCGGGGAGCTGTTTTTT
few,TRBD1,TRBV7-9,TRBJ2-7,CASRGTGVDYEQYF,TGTGCCAGCAGGGGGACAGGGGTGGACTACGAGCAGTACTTC
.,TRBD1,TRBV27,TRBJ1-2,CASSLFGTGGASYGYTF,TGTGCCAGCAGTCTCTTTGGGACAGGGGGCGCCAGCTATGGCTACACCTTC
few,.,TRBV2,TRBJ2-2,CASRAGLGGELFF,TGTGCCAGCAGGGCCGGCCTAGGCGGGGAGCTGTTTTTT
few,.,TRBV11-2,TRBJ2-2,CATNHGGWGSNTGELFF,TGTGCCACCAATCACGGGGGTTGGGGTTCGAACACCGGGGAGCTGTTTTTT
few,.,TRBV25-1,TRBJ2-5,CASSGAGWETQYF,TGTGCCAGCAGTGGTGCAGGGTGGGAGACCCAGTACTTC
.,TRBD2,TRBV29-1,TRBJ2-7,CSVAGLAGGSYEQYF,TGCAGCGTCGCGGGACTAGCGGGAGGGTCCTACGAGCAGTACTTC
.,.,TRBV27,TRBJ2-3,CASSLKGGASTDTQYF,TGTGCCAGCAGTTTAAAAGGAGGGGCCAGCACAGATACGCAGTATTTT
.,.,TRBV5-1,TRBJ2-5,CASSSGPQGETQYF,TGCGCCAGCAGCTCAGGACCGCAGGGGGAGACCCAGTACTTC
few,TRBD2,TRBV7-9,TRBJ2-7,CASSIVGGSYEQYF,TGTGCCAGCAGTATAGTGGGGGGGTCCTACGAGCAGTACTTC
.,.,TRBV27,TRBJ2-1,CASSLLGHNEQFF,TGTGCCAGCAGTTTACTGGGCCACAATGAGCAGTTCTTC
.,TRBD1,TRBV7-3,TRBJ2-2,CASSLDRGFGELFF,TGTGCCAGCAGCTTAGACAGGGGGTTCGGGGAGCTGTTTTTT
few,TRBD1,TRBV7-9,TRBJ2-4,CASSLPGQGLGAKNIQYF,TGTGCCAGCAGCTTACCGGGACAGGGTTTAGGAGCCAAAAACATTCAGTACTTC